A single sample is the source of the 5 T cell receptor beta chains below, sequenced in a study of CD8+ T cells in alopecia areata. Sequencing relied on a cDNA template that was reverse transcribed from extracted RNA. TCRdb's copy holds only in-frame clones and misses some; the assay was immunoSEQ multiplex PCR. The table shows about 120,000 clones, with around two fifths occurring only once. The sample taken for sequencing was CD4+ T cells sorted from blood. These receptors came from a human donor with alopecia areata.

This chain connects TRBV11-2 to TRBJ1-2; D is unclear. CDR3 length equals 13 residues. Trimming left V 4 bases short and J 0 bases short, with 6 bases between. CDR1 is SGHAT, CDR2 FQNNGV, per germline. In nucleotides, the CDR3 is TGTGCCAGCAGCTCAAATACTAACTATGGCTACACCTTC. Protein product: CASSSNTNYGYTF.

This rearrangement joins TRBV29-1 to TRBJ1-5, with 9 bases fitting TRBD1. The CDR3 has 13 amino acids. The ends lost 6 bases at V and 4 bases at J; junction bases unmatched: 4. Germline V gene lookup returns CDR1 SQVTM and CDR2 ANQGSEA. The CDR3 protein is CSVRTGANQPQHF. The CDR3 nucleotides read TGCAGCGTCAGGACAGGGGCGAATCAGCCCCAGCATTTT. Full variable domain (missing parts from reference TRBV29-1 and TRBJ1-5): SAVISQKPSRDICQRGTSLTIQCQVDSQVTMMFWYRQQPGQSLTLIATANQGSEATYESGFVIDKFPISRPNLTFSTLTVSNMSPEDSSIYLCSVRTGANQPQHFGDGTRLSIL.

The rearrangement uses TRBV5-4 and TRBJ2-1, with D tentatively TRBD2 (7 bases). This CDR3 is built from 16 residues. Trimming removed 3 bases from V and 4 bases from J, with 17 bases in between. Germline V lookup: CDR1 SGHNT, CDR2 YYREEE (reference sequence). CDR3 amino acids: CASSWEGGPRYNEQFF. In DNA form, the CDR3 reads TGTGCCAGCAGCTGGGAGGGGGGCCCACGGTACAATGAGCAGTTCTTC.

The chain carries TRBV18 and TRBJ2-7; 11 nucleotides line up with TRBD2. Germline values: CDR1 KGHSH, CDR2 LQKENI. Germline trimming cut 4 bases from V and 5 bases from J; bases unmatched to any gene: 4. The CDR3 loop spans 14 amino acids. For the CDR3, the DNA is TGTGCCAGCTCACAGACTAGCGGGGAGAACGAGCAGTACTTC. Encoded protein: CASSQTSGENEQYF.

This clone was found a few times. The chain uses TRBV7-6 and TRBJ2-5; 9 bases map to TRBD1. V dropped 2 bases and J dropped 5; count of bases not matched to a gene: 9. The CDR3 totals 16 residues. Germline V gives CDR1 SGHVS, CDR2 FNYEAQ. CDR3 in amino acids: CASSLTTGTGRETQYF. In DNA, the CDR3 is TGTGCCAGCAGCTTAACTACCGGGACAGGGAGGGAGACCCAGTACTTC.